This is a list of T cell receptor beta chains from one sample in a study of blood T cell repertoires in COVID-19. Clones were sequenced by immunoSEQ multiplex PCR, and TCRdb holds only the in-frame ones, with some missing. The sample records about 140,000 clones, more than 80% being singletons. The sample comprised peripheral blood. The source is a woman aged 80 or older with acute or convalescent COVID-19. The conserved cysteine and the conserved F or W are not part of the CDR3 here. D genes are given only for firm matches. The listing skips clone size in some rows; elsewhere it reads once, few, many or a size class.

V,size,D,J,CDR3
TRBV7-2,NA,TRBD1,TRBJ1-5,ASSLGQGRNQPQH
TRBV29-1,NA,NA,TRBJ2-3,SVEIGPAARTDTQY
TRBV14,NA,TRBD1,TRBJ2-1,ASSHRQGALNEQF
TRBV30,NA,NA,TRBJ2-1,AWSTRLRVNYNEQF
TRBV5-4,NA,NA,TRBJ1-2,ASSYSSSRMLGYT
TRBV11-2,NA,TRBD1,TRBJ1-1,ASSFLQGANTEAF
TRBV6-2/TRBV6-3,NA,TRBD2,TRBJ2-5,ASSYGPLTSGGHQETQY
TRBV21-1,NA,NA,TRBJ1-2,ASSEKRDFRGYGYT
TRBV2,NA,TRBD1,TRBJ1-6,ASSDSRTGWESPLH
TRBV18,NA,TRBD1,TRBJ1-2,ASSPGQGESYGYT
TRBV2,few,NA,TRBJ1-1,ASSATGRLTEAF
TRBV10-3,NA,TRBD2,TRBJ2-3,AISESKAGGVDTQY
TRBV5-1,NA,TRBD1,TRBJ1-1,ASSIRDRKEEAF
TRBV9,NA,TRBD1,TRBJ2-1,ASSGQGDNEQF
TRBV27,once,NA,TRBJ2-7,ASKGPSYEQY
TRBV7-2,once,NA,TRBJ2-7,ASSLVRELEQY
TRBV19,once,TRBD1,TRBJ1-5,ASSPHRGPSHQPQH
TRBV5-8,NA,TRBD1,TRBJ1-1,ASSLEWDRAVSAAF
TRBV7-2,NA,NA,TRBJ2-7,ASSTRTVSYEQY
TRBV6-5,once,TRBD2,TRBJ2-1,ASSLSGGSYNEQF
TRBV7-9,NA,TRBD1,TRBJ1-2,ASNMRDSVFYGYT
TRBV19,NA,TRBD1,TRBJ2-1,ASTKQGAAYNEQF
TRBV6-5,NA,TRBD1,TRBJ1-2,ASSYARTGHGYT
TRBV9,NA,TRBD2,TRBJ2-1,ASSGGSGGYNEQF
TRBV2,NA,TRBD1,TRBJ1-1,ASRGQGATNTEAF
TRBV4-3,NA,NA,TRBJ2-3,ASSQDGLQRPQY
TRBV30,NA,NA,TRBJ2-7,AWGISYEQY
TRBV2,NA,NA,TRBJ2-5,ASSEEAKETQY